The subject of this entry is one TCR beta chain. Its matching antigen is unknown. Libraries were prepared by immunoSEQ multiplex PCR; TCRdb keeps only in-frame clonotypes and omits some of them. The table has roughly 120,000 clones, about 85% seen once. CDR1 and CDR2 (germline): LNHDA, SQIVND (reference sequence). The CDR3 has 12 residues. The ends were cut back, 5 bases at V and 11 bases at J, with 15 bases in the middle. The sample comes from a study of T cell responses to AZD1222 COVID-19 vaccine. Overall study findings and caveats: White British ancestry dominated among donors, who included more females, and clonal diversity was possibly underestimated.

This chain uses TRBV19 with TRBJ1-1; D call uncertain. This sequence was found in an adult who received the AZD1222 COVID-19 vaccine. The sequenced sample was peripheral blood, obtained 28 days after the second AZD1222 dose. CDR3 in amino acids: CASSFGLNPAFF. Here the CDR3 DNA reads TGTGCCAGTAGTTTCGGGCTGAACCCGGCTTTCTTT.